This T cell receptor (beta chain) was sequenced in a study of long-term antiretroviral therapy in people with HIV. The CDR3 sequence is 16 residues long. CDR1 is LGHNA, CDR2 YNFKEQ, per germline. V dropped 3 bases and J dropped 7; count of bases not matched to a gene: 11. Worth noting for this clone: Its antigen is undetermined.

Cryopreserved PBMC samples of about 1-11 million cells were used for DNA extraction. Survey level was the resolution at which the v3.0 immunoSEQ assay ran. Data came from immunoSEQ multiplex PCR; TCRdb stores just in-frame clones and leaves some out. The table has some 23,000 clones, about 80% seen once. General study points: HIV repertoires showed narrower CDR3 length ranges than controls. ART adherence, viral resistance and therapy changes were not recorded. Diversity went up after ART and still fell short of transplant donor controls.

The sequencing here drew on unsorted PBMCs, taken 1.1 years before starting antiretroviral therapy. The chain has TRBV4-2 and TRBJ1-2; 10 bases line up with TRBD1. The sequence was obtained from a woman aged 40 to 50 with HIV. The CDR3 is CASSHNIWTGGSGYTF. CDR3 DNA sequence: TGTGCCAGCAGCCACAACATTTGGACAGGGGGATCTGGCTACACCTTC.